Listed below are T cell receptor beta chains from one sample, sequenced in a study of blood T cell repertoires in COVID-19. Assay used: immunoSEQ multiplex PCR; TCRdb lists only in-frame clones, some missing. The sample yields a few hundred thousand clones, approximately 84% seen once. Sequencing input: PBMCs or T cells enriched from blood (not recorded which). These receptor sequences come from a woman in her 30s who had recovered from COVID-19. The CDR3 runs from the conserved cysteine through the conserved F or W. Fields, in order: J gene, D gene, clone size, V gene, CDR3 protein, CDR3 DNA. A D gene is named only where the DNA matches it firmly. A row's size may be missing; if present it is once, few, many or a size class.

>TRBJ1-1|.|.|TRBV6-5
CASREIGTEAFF
TGTGCCAGCAGGGAGATCGGCACTGAAGCTTTCTTT
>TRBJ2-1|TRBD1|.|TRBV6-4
CASSQITGGEQFF
TGTGCCAGCAGCCAGATAACAGGGGGTGAGCAGTTCTTC
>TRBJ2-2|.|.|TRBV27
CASSYRSPGPGELFF
TGTGCCAGCAGTTATCGATCCCCAGGTCCCGGGGAGCTGTTTTTT
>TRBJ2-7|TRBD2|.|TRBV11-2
CASSPGLGTYEQYF
TGTGCCAGCAGCCCGGGACTAGGAACCTACGAGCAGTACTTC
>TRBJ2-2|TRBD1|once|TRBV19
CATTWTGRTGELFF
TGTGCCACCACATGGACAGGGCGGACCGGGGAGCTGTTTTTT
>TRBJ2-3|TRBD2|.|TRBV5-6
CASSLARDSGSTDTQYF
TGTGCCAGCAGCTTGGCCCGGGATAGCGGGAGCACAGATACGCAGTATTTT
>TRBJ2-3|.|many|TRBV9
CASSVASTDTQYF
TGTGCCAGCAGCGTAGCGAGCACAGATACGCAGTATTTT
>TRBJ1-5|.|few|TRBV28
CASTIGWGQPQHF
TGTGCCAGCACTATCGGGTGGGGCCAGCCCCAGCATTTT
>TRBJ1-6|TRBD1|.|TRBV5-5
CASSLGRDRISYNSPLHF
TGTGCCAGCAGCTTGGGTAGGGACAGAATTTCCTATAATTCACCCCTCCACTTT
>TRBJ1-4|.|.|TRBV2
CASSETGREKLFF
TGTGCCAGCAGTGAAACCGGTCGGGAAAAACTGTTTTTT
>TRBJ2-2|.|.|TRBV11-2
CASSLIPGEFTGELFF
TGTGCCAGCAGCTTAATCCCAGGGGAGTTCACCGGGGAGCTGTTTTTT
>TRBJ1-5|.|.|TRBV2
CASSDTGGSNQPQHF
TGTGCCAGCAGTGACACAGGAGGGAGCAATCAGCCCCAGCATTTT
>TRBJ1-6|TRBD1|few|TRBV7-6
CASSLTGVDSPLHF
TGTGCCAGCAGCCTGACAGGGGTGGATTCACCCCTCCACTTT
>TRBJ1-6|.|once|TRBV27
CATKGATNSPLHF
TGTGCCACAAAAGGGGCGACGAATTCACCCCTCCACTTT
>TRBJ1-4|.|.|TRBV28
CATHRRGTNEKLFF
TGTGCCACCCATCGAAGGGGGACTAATGAAAAACTGTTTTTT
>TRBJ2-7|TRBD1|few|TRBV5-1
CASSPATGNEQYF
TGCGCCAGCAGCCCCGCGACAGGGAACGAGCAGTACTTC
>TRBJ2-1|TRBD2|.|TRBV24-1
CATSDLGTSGGLSYNEQFF
TGTGCCACCAGTGATTTGGGGACTAGCGGGGGTTTGTCCTACAATGAGCAGTTCTTC
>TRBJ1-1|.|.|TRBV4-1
CASSRVFGGGTEAFF
TGCGCCAGCAGCCGAGTCTTTGGGGGAGGCACTGAAGCTTTCTTT
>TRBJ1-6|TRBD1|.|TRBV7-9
CASSLAGTVDLHF
TGTGCCAGCAGCTTAGCAGGGACAGTAGACCTCCACTTT